A selection of T cell receptor beta chains follows, all from one sample in a study of PD-1 blockade in classical Hodgkin lymphoma. Clones were sequenced by immunoSEQ multiplex PCR, and TCRdb holds only the in-frame ones, with some missing. The repertoire holds about 21,000 clones, with around 67% as singletons. Sequencing used peripheral blood mononuclear cells (PBMCs), obtained before the second cycle of nivolumab. The source of these receptors is a human donor with classical Hodgkin lymphoma. Both conserved end residues are part of each CDR3. A D gene is named only where the DNA matches it firmly. Expanded clones get a size class; other rows say once, few or many, or leave the size out.

v_call	clone_size	j_call	d_call	cdr3_length	cdr3_aa	cdr3_nt
TRBV6-6	.	TRBJ2-7	.	13	CASSRGPSYEQYF	TGTGCCAGCAGCAGGGGCCCCTCCTACGAGCAGTACTTC
TRBV7-1	once	TRBJ2-7	.	14	CASSLGHSSYEQYF	TGTGCCAGCAGCTTGGGACATTCCTCCTACGAGCAGTACTTC
TRBV4-1	.	TRBJ2-1	TRBD1	15	CASSHADRGRNEQFF	TGCGCCAGCAGCCATGCGGACAGGGGGCGAAATGAGCAGTTCTTC
TRBV18	.	TRBJ2-7	.	14	CASSKGSGTYEQYF	TGTGCCAGCTCTAAGGGATCCGGAACCTACGAGCAGTACTTC
TRBV5-6	.	TRBJ2-5	.	17	CASSLGGGAWGGETQYF	TGTGCCAGCAGCTTGGGGGGAGGAGCGTGGGGAGGAGAGACCCAGTACTTC
TRBV18	.	TRBJ2-3	TRBD2	18	CASSPITSGSRSSHTQYF	TGTGCCAGCTCACCAATCACTAGCGGGAGTCGCTCCTCACATACGCAGTATTTT
TRBV27	.	TRBJ1-4	TRBD1	15	CASKKAGQGDEKLFF	TGTGCCAGCAAAAAAGCGGGACAGGGTGATGAAAAACTGTTTTTT
TRBV5-1	few	TRBJ2-2	.	14	CASSLAGNTGELFF	TGCGCCAGCAGCTTGGCCGGGAACACCGGGGAGCTGTTTTTT
TRBV9	.	TRBJ2-1	TRBD1	17	CASSPNYNRGRISEQFF	TGTGCCAGCAGCCCCAACTACAACAGGGGGCGCATCAGTGAGCAGTTCTTC
TRBV30	.	TRBJ2-1	.	14	CAWLRGTPYNEQFF	TGTGCCTGGCTACGCGGGACACCTTACAATGAGCAGTTCTTC
TRBV27	few	TRBJ2-7	.	14	CASSLLFSSYEQYF	TGTGCCAGCAGTTTACTATTCTCGAGCTACGAGCAGTACTTC
TRBV29-1	.	TRBJ1-4	TRBD1	12	CSVEGGQGELFF	TGCAGCGTTGAAGGGGGACAGGGTGAACTGTTTTTT
TRBV27	.	TRBJ1-1	.	13	CASSYLLNTEAFF	TGTGCCAGCAGTTATCTGCTGAACACTGAAGCTTTCTTT
TRBV2	.	TRBJ2-7	.	16	CASSQGSGGKPYEQYF	TGTGCCAGCAGCCAAGGATCTGGGGGTAAACCCTACGAGCAGTACTTC
TRBV5-1	.	TRBJ2-7	TRBD2	15	CASSLNSGDRYEQYF	TGCGCCAGCAGCTTGAATAGCGGGGATCGCTACGAGCAGTACTTC
TRBV14	.	TRBJ2-2	.	15	CASSQPTFPPGELFF	TGTGCCAGCAGCCAACCCACGTTCCCCCCCGGGGAGCTGTTTTTT
TRBV5-3	few	TRBJ1-2	.	16	CARSLTSGKPRRGYTF	TGTGCCAGAAGCTTGACCTCAGGGAAACCCCGGAGGGGCTACACCTTC
TRBV2	.	TRBJ2-3	TRBD2	17	CASSARRTSVRTDTQYF	TGTGCCAGCAGTGCCCGTCGGACTAGCGTGCGCACAGATACGCAGTATTTT
TRBV7-7	few	TRBJ2-3	.	11	CASSTRDTQYF	TGTGCTAGCAGCACTAGAGATACGCAGTATTTT
TRBV7-7	.	TRBJ2-2	.	15	CASSLTSANTGELFF	TGTGCCAGCAGCCTTACTAGTGCGAACACCGGGGAGCTGTTTTTT
TRBV28	.	TRBJ1-2	.	14	CASSPGRLLYGYTF	TGTGCCAGCAGTCCGGGACGGCTCCTTTATGGCTACACCTTC
TRBV10-3	.	TRBJ1-1	TRBD1	13	CAIATGAGTEAFF	TGTGCCATCGCGACAGGGGCGGGGACTGAAGCTTTCTTT
TRBV10-3	.	TRBJ2-1	TRBD2	15	CAISDQTSGYNEQFF	TGTGCCATCAGTGACCAGACTAGCGGATACAATGAGCAGTTCTTC
TRBV5-1	medium-sized	TRBJ1-4	.	14	CASSPTNTAEKLFF	TGCGCCAGCAGCCCGACGAACACGGCGGAAAAACTGTTTTTT
TRBV27	.	TRBJ2-1	.	13	CASRSGPYNEQFF	TGTGCCAGCAGATCTGGTCCTTACAATGAGCAGTTCTTC
TRBV7-6	.	TRBJ2-3	.	15	CASSLGGRGTDTQYF	TGTGCCAGCAGCTTAGGAGGAAGGGGCACAGATACGCAGTATTTT
TRBV15	.	TRBJ2-4	.	12	CATSRQGGIQYF	TGTGCCACCAGCAGGCAGGGAGGCATTCAGTACTTC
TRBV18	.	TRBJ1-1	.	15	CASSHPNNQNTEAFF	TGTGCCAGCTCACATCCGAACAACCAGAACACTGAAGCTTTCTTT
TRBV7-9	.	TRBJ1-1	TRBD1	14	CASTNTQGATEAFF	TGTGCCAGCACCAATACCCAGGGGGCCACTGAAGCTTTCTTT
TRBV7-6	.	TRBJ2-7	TRBD1	14	CASSPGQRTYEQYF	TGTGCCAGCAGCCCGGGACAGCGGACCTACGAGCAGTACTTC
TRBV5-1	few	TRBJ2-3	.	15	CASSLEGRVPDTQYF	TGCGCCAGCAGCTTGGAGGGCAGGGTGCCAGATACGCAGTATTTT
TRBV12-5	.	TRBJ1-5	.	14	CASGLDRSNQPQHF	TGTGCTAGTGGTTTGGACAGAAGCAATCAGCCCCAGCATTTT
TRBV28	few	TRBJ2-3	.	12	CASGESTDTQYF	TGTGCCAGCGGGGAAAGCACAGATACGCAGTATTTT
TRBV28	few	TRBJ2-1	TRBD2	14	CASGASGSGNEQFF	TGTGCCAGCGGGGCTAGCGGGAGTGGTAATGAGCAGTTCTTC
TRBV5-1	.	TRBJ1-2	.	18	CASSLGGRPRAANYGYTF	TGCGCCAGCAGCTTGGGAGGGCGACCCAGGGCGGCCAACTATGGCTACACCTTC